This T cell receptor (beta chain) was recovered during a study of blood T cell repertoires in COVID-19. Assay used: immunoSEQ multiplex PCR; TCRdb lists only in-frame clones, some missing. The table includes more than 100,000 clones, 80% to 90% detected once. V lost 6 bases and J lost 3; bases outside the gene matches: 7. This CDR3 spans 15 amino acids. The V gene's germline CDR1 is MDHEN and CDR2 SYDVKM. This receptor was identified in a human donor in a cohort sampled during active COVID-19. V is TRBV28 and J is TRBJ1-5; 8 positions match TRBD1. Specimen: peripheral blood. CDR3: CASSLTGALNQPQHF. CDR3 bases: TGTGCCAGCAGCTTGACAGGGGCCCTCAATCAGCCCCAGCATTTT.